These T cell receptor beta chains were read from a single sample in a study of cytomegalovirus exposure and HLA in healthy donors. Assay: immunoSEQ multiplex PCR; the TCRdb copy retains only in-frame clones and omits some. The ten most abundant clones cover around 6.2% of a sample with over 40,000 clones. Sequencing used PBMCs. These receptors originate from a man between 25 and 39 years old in good health and CMV-seronegative. CDR3s include the opening cysteine and the closing phenylalanine or tryptophan. The D gene is left open where the match is weak.

V gene: TRBV27
J gene: TRBJ1-6
D gene: -
CDR3 protein: CASSLSVQFNSPLHF
CDR3 DNA: TGTGCCAGCAGTTTATCGGTCCAGTTTAATTCACCCCTCCACTTT

V gene: TRBV9
J gene: TRBJ2-2
D gene: TRBD1
CDR3 protein: CASSVAGGNTGELFF
CDR3 DNA: TGTGCCAGCAGCGTAGCAGGGGGAAACACCGGGGAGCTGTTTTTT

V gene: TRBV11-3
J gene: TRBJ2-5
D gene: -
CDR3 protein: CASSLDSQETQYF
CDR3 DNA: TGTGCCAGCAGCTTGGACAGCCAAGAGACCCAGTACTTC

V gene: TRBV11-2
J gene: TRBJ2-7
D gene: -
CDR3 protein: CASSSTGRTYEQYF
CDR3 DNA: TGTGCCAGCAGCTCGACAGGGAGGACCTACGAGCAGTACTTC

V gene: TRBV4-3
J gene: TRBJ1-3
D gene: -
CDR3 protein: CASSQDSLVRVGGNTIYF
CDR3 DNA: TGCGCCAGCAGCCAAGATTCTCTGGTGAGGGTTGGTGGAAACACCATATATTTT

V gene: TRBV6-1
J gene: TRBJ2-7
D gene: TRBD1
CDR3 protein: CASRDRDRGTYEQYF
CDR3 DNA: TGTGCCAGCAGGGACCGGGACAGGGGGACCTACGAGCAGTACTTC

V gene: TRBV4-1
J gene: TRBJ2-1
D gene: -
CDR3 protein: CASSQERGWEQFF
CDR3 DNA: TGCGCCAGCAGCCAAGAGCGGGGATGGGAGCAGTTCTTC

V gene: TRBV9
J gene: TRBJ1-1
D gene: -
CDR3 protein: CASSVGPGNTEAFF
CDR3 DNA: TGTGCCAGCAGCGTAGGTCCAGGGAACACTGAAGCTTTCTTT

V gene: TRBV4-1
J gene: TRBJ2-7
D gene: TRBD1
CDR3 protein: CASSQDPTGQWEQYF
CDR3 DNA: TGCGCCAGCAGCCAAGACCCGACAGGGCAATGGGAGCAGTACTTC

V gene: TRBV5-1
J gene: TRBJ2-7
D gene: -
CDR3 protein: CASSLFHGYEQYF
CDR3 DNA: TGCGCCAGCAGCTTGTTTCACGGCTACGAGCAGTACTTC

V gene: TRBV7-6
J gene: TRBJ2-3
D gene: TRBD2
CDR3 protein: CASTMPASGSTDTQYF
CDR3 DNA: TGTGCCAGCACCATGCCGGCTAGCGGGAGCACAGATACGCAGTATTTT

V gene: TRBV7-3
J gene: TRBJ1-1
D gene: -
CDR3 protein: CASSRGPEAEAFF
CDR3 DNA: TGTGCCAGCAGCCGAGGGCCCGAGGCTGAAGCTTTCTTT

V gene: TRBV18
J gene: TRBJ1-3
D gene: -
CDR3 protein: CASSPWSQGGNTIYF
CDR3 DNA: TGTGCCAGCTCACCATGGTCCCAGGGGGGAAACACCATATATTTT

V gene: TRBV6-5
J gene: TRBJ2-1
D gene: -
CDR3 protein: CASHARDFRNEQFF
CDR3 DNA: TGTGCCAGCCACGCCCGGGACTTCCGTAATGAGCAGTTCTTC

V gene: TRBV27
J gene: TRBJ1-1
D gene: TRBD1
CDR3 protein: CASSFDAGTGVPTEAFF
CDR3 DNA: TGTGCCAGCAGTTTCGATGCCGGGACAGGAGTGCCCACTGAAGCTTTCTTT

V gene: TRBV7-9
J gene: TRBJ1-6
D gene: -
CDR3 protein: CASRGRGPRSPLHF
CDR3 DNA: TGTGCCAGCAGGGGAAGGGGTCCTCGGTCACCCCTCCACTTT

V gene: TRBV6-1
J gene: TRBJ2-7
D gene: -
CDR3 protein: CASSERAGRLHEQYF
CDR3 DNA: TGTGCCAGCAGTGAAAGGGCAGGGAGGCTCCACGAGCAGTACTTC

V gene: TRBV6-1
J gene: TRBJ1-1
D gene: -
CDR3 protein: CASSEFRVGNTEAFF
CDR3 DNA: TGTGCCAGCAGTGAATTTCGGGTTGGGAACACTGAAGCTTTCTTT

V gene: TRBV19
J gene: TRBJ2-2
D gene: TRBD1
CDR3 protein: CASKDGQDTGELFF
CDR3 DNA: TGTGCCAGTAAGGATGGACAGGACACCGGGGAGCTGTTTTTT

V gene: TRBV7-3
J gene: TRBJ1-1
D gene: -
CDR3 protein: CASSREGTSEAFF
CDR3 DNA: TGTGCCAGCAGCCGGGAGGGGACCTCTGAAGCTTTCTTT

V gene: TRBV15
J gene: TRBJ2-7
D gene: TRBD1
CDR3 protein: CATSDLGQGYYEQYF
CDR3 DNA: TGTGCCACCAGCGATCTCGGACAGGGCTATTACGAGCAGTACTTC

V gene: TRBV18
J gene: TRBJ1-2
D gene: -
CDR3 protein: CASSPIPGVAIYGYTF
CDR3 DNA: TGTGCCAGCTCGCCTATCCCAGGGGTTGCCATCTATGGCTACACCTTC

V gene: TRBV5-4
J gene: TRBJ2-7
D gene: TRBD1
CDR3 protein: CASHSPGQGTNSYEQYF
CDR3 DNA: TGTGCCAGCCACTCCCCGGGACAGGGGACTAACTCCTACGAGCAGTACTTC

V gene: TRBV29-1
J gene: TRBJ2-1
D gene: TRBD1
CDR3 protein: CSVEGGGDAYNEQFF
CDR3 DNA: TGCAGCGTTGAAGGAGGGGGCGACGCCTACAATGAGCAGTTCTTC